This T cell receptor beta chain was profiled in a study of cytotoxic CD8 clonotypes in ibrutinib-treated CLL. Looking at the study overall: Recorded responses included 25 or so partial and 2 complete; following median roughly 70 months, 14 stayed remitted and about 12 progressed.

Per the germline V gene, CDR1 is SGHNT and CDR2 is YYREEE (reference sequence). Trimming cost V 5 bases and J 2 bases; bases outside gene matches: 9. The CDR3 totals 15 residues. The protocol was immunoSEQ multiplex PCR, while the TCRdb copy is restricted to in-frame clones and leaves out a portion. The data show some 350,000 clones, 67% seen once. The chain uses TRBV5-4 and TRBJ1-2; TRBD1 agrees at 7 bases. This TCR was sampled from a human donor with chronic lymphocytic leukemia. This specimen was PBMCs, taken after 36 months of ibrutinib treatment. CDR3 loop: CASRSGQQANYGYTF. CDR3 DNA sequence: TGTGCCAGCAGGTCGGGACAGCAAGCAAACTATGGCTACACCTTC.